The next 25 T cell receptor beta chains were all read from a single sample in a study of cytomegalovirus exposure and HLA in healthy donors. It was with 60 Vbeta and 13 Jbeta primers that the PCR ran. Some clones are missing from TCRdb's copy, which holds only in-frame ones; the method was immunoSEQ multiplex PCR. In all, the sample yields 75,000 to 95,000 clones. Sequencing was carried out using PBMCs. The receptors derive from a woman in her fifties or sixties in good health and CMV-seronegative.

This sequence joins TRBV5-1 and TRBJ2-5; 12 bases match TRBD2. The CDR3 is 17 amino acids. Germline CDR1 and CDR2: SGHRS and YFSETQ. Unmatched junction bases numbered 11, after V lost 4 bases and J lost 4 bases. The CDR3 spells CASSPGLAGGYRETQYF. The CDR3 coding sequence is TGCGCCAGCAGCCCGGGACTAGCGGGCGGGTACCGAGAGACCCAGTACTTC.

The rearrangement links TRBV5-1 to TRBJ2-1; D is possibly TRBD1 (6 bases). This CDR3 has 16 residues. V shed 1 base and J shed 7 bases, with 18 bases lying between them. Looked up from germline, CDR1 is SGHRS and CDR2 is YFSETQ. CDR3 coding DNA: TGCGCCAGCAGCTTGAGGGCGGCAGGGGTCCTGAATGAGCAGTTCTTC. It yields the protein CASSLRAAGVLNEQFF.

The chain recombines TRBV28 with TRBJ2-7; 8 positions agree with TRBD2. The germline gives CDR1 MDHEN, CDR2 SYDVKM. J was trimmed by 5 bases and V by 7 bases; bases with no gene match: 13. The CDR3 has 15 residues. The CDR3 nucleotides are TGTGCCAGCACCGGGGGGGGCGGGAACCCCCACGAGCAGTACTTC. Encoded protein: CASTGGGGNPHEQYF.

The chain is built from TRBV20-1 and TRBJ1-1; D gene uncertain. The V end was cut by 2 bases, the J end by 3 bases, with 4 bases between. The CDR3 totals 11 residues. Germline assignment: CDR1 DFQATT and CDR2 SNEGSKA (reference sequence). CDR3 bases: TGCAGTGCTAGAACGGACACTGAAGCTTTCTTT. It encodes CSARTDTEAFF.

The V call is TRBV9, the J call TRBJ2-1, with D perhaps TRBD1 (5 bases). This CDR3 is built from 16 residues. Germline V gives CDR1 SGDLS, CDR2 YYNGEE. V lost 4 bases and J lost 3, with 17 bases in between. The CDR3 DNA sequence: TGTGCCAGCAGCCTCAGATCTGGGGCGAGCTACAATGAGCAGTTCTTC. It is translated as CASSLRSGASYNEQFF.

The chain carries TRBV19 and TRBJ2-1; 7 bases are a match to TRBD1. The V gene's germline CDR1 is LNHDA and CDR2 SQIVND (reference sequence). This CDR3 has 15 amino acids. The V gene end was trimmed by 6 bases and the J gene end by 5 bases; junction bases not matched to a gene: 10. The CDR3 DNA reads as TGTGCCAGTAGCGAACTGACAGGGAGCCACAATGAGCAGTTCTTC. Residues: CASSELTGSHNEQFF.

The chain uses TRBV19 and TRBJ2-2; 10 positions match TRBD2. The germline V gene encodes CDR1 LNHDA and CDR2 SQIVND (reference sequence). The CDR3 loop spans 16 amino acids. The V gene end was trimmed by 0 bases and the J gene end by 4 bases; junction bases not matched to a gene: 2. The CDR3 sequence is CASSIDLAGVTGELFF. The CDR3, as DNA: TGTGCCAGTAGTATAGATCTAGCGGGAGTCACCGGGGAGCTGTTTTTT.

This chain joins TRBV11-2 and TRBJ2-1, with D tentatively TRBD2 (6 bases). The CDR3 runs 18 residues. Germline CDR1 reads SGHAT; CDR2 reads FQNNGV. V was trimmed by 5 bases and J by 7 bases, leaving 27 bases between them. The CDR3 DNA reads TGTGCCAGCAGCCGAAGGAGGCAGGACTACGATGCGTCGAATGAGCAGTTCTTC. Encoded protein: CASSRRRQDYDASNEQFF.

DNA for the CDR3: TGTGCCAGCAGTGAAATGGCCTTGGGAGGGACAGATACGCAGTATTTT. Its translation: CASSEMALGGTDTQYF. The chain joins TRBV6-1 to TRBJ2-3, with 7 nucleotides matching TRBD2. The CDR3 runs to 16 residues. V shed 2 bases, J shed 3 bases, and the junction held 8 bases outside the gene matches. Germline CDR1 reads MNHNS; CDR2 reads SASEGT.

This chain links TRBV28 with TRBJ1-2, with 8 bases matching TRBD1. From germline, CDR1 is MDHEN and CDR2 SYDVKM. The CDR3 is made up of 13 amino acids. V shed 10 bases, J shed 8 bases, and the junction held 12 bases outside the gene matches. This chain's CDR3 is CATPLSGGLGYTF. CDR3 nucleotide sequence: TGTGCCACCCCGCTCTCAGGGGGCCTCGGCTACACCTTC.

The V gene is TRBV10-2, the J gene TRBJ2-4, with 12 positions matching TRBD2. CDR3 size: 15 residues. Germline CDR1 reads WSHSY; CDR2 reads SAAADI. Trimming removed 3 bases from V and 11 bases from J; junction bases left unmatched: 8. The DNA for the CDR3 is TGCGCCAGCAGTGAAATTAGACTAGCGGGAGACCTTCAGTACTTC. Translation: CASSEIRLAGDLQYF.

In nucleotides, the CDR3 is TGCGCCAGCAGCCTCGGGGGAGGGGAGAACACTGAAGCTTTCTTT. Amino acid sequence: CASSLGGGENTEAFF. The V and J genes are TRBV5-1 and TRBJ1-1; D may be TRBD1 (5 bases). Germline-derived CDR1 and CDR2 are SGHRS and YFSETQ. Trimming removed 4 bases from V and 1 base from J, with 14 bases in between. The CDR3 is 15 residues long. The entire variable domain, with the rest obtained from reference TRBV5-1 and TRBJ1-1, is as follows: KAGVTQTPRYLIKTRGQQVTLSCSPISGHRSVSWYQQTPGQGLQFLFEYFSETQRNKGNFPGRFSGRQFSNSRSEMNVSTLELGDSALYLCASSLGGGENTEAFFGQGTRLTVV.

The rearrangement uses TRBV19 and TRBJ2-5, with TRBD2 matching over 13 bases. The J segment lost 4 bases and the V segment lost 7 bases, leaving 12 bases of the junction unmatched. Germline V lookup: CDR1 LNHDA, CDR2 SQIVND (reference sequence). The CDR3 is made up of 17 amino acids. DNA of the CDR3: TGTGCCAGTATCGGCCGGACTAGCGGGAGCTCCCCAGAGACCCAGTACTTC. It yields the protein CASIGRTSGSSPETQYF. Drawing the rest from reference TRBV19 and TRBJ2-5, the complete variable domain is DGGITQSPKYLFRKEGQNVTLSCEQNLNHDAMYWYRQDPGQGLRLIYYSQIVNDFQKGDIAEGYSVSREKKESFPLTVTSAQKNPTAFYLCASIGRTSGSSPETQYFGPGTRLLVL.

This chain links TRBV6-5 with TRBJ1-1; D is undetermined. With 5 bases removed from V and 6 bases from J, the gap between germline ends came to 13 bases. The CDR3 length is 13 residues. Germline V gene data show CDR1 as MNHEY and CDR2 as SVGAGI. CDR3 sequence: CASSNGGGAEAFF. The CDR3 nucleotides read TGTGCCAGCAGTAATGGTGGCGGGGCTGAAGCTTTCTTT.

V and J are TRBV6-4 and TRBJ2-1; the match to TRBD2 covers 11 bases. This CDR3 is built from 15 residues. V lost 7 bases, J lost 4 bases, and 6 bases stayed unmatched. Germline CDR1 MRHNA, CDR2 SNTAGT. CDR3 residues: CASTGTSGFYNEQFF. In DNA, the CDR3 is TGTGCCAGCACCGGGACTAGCGGTTTTTACAATGAGCAGTTCTTC.

The chain combines TRBV9 with TRBJ2-7; D is possibly TRBD1 (6 bases). Germline V gives CDR1 SGDLS, CDR2 YYNGEE. The CDR3 loop spans 13 amino acids. V was pared by 3 bases and J by 3 bases, with 10 bases between. CDR3 nucleotides: TGTGCCAGCAGCGCCGGGACACGCTACGAGCAGTACTTC. This codes for CASSAGTRYEQYF.

This sequence joins TRBV28 and TRBJ2-1, with 7 bases matching TRBD2. Trimming cost V 1 base and J 2 bases; bases outside gene matches: 5. There are 16 residues in the CDR3. In germline, CDR1 is MDHEN, CDR2 SYDVKM. The DNA of the CDR3 is TGTGCCAGCAGTTTATCCACTAGCGTAGCCTACAATGAGCAGTTCTTC. As protein: CASSLSTSVAYNEQFF.

The chain links TRBV28 to TRBJ2-1; 7 bases agree with TRBD2. The CDR3 is made up of 15 amino acids. Germline trimming cut 4 bases from V and 4 bases from J; bases unmatched to any gene: 7. From germline, CDR1 is MDHEN and CDR2 SYDVKM. CDR3 in amino acids: CASSSSSGPYNEQFF. The CDR3 region has the DNA TGTGCCAGCAGTTCCTCTAGCGGACCATACAATGAGCAGTTCTTC.

J is TRBJ2-2 and V is TRBV15, with 9 bases fitting TRBD2. Unmatched junction bases numbered 12, after V lost 11 bases and J lost 5 bases. The CDR3 has 15 amino acids. The germline CDR1 and CDR2 sequences are LNHNV and YYDKDF (reference sequence). CDR3 sequence reads: CASGMLAGNTGELFF. The DNA for the CDR3 is TGTGCCTCCGGAATGCTAGCGGGAAATACCGGGGAGCTGTTTTTT. The full variable domain, with the rest looked up from reference TRBV15 and TRBJ2-2, is DAMVIQNPRYQVTQFGKPVTLSCSQTLNHNVMYWYQQKSSQAPKLLFHYYDKDFNNEADTPDNFQSRRPNTSFCFLDIRSPGLGDTAMYLCASGMLAGNTGELFFGEGSRLTVL.

About this clone: The junction departs from germline at one end; a sequencing error may be responsible. The chain employs TRBV4-1 and TRBJ1-2; 8 bases line up with TRBD1. The CDR3 loop spans 14 amino acids. CDR1 is MGHRA and CDR2 is YSYEKL in the germline V gene. In DNA form, the CDR3 reads TGCGCCGGCAGCCAGGGGGCGGGGGACTATGGCTACACCTTC. It is translated as CAGSQGAGDYGYTF.

J is TRBJ2-7 and V is TRBV2, with TRBD1 matching 8 bases. Germline V gene sequence: CDR1 SNHLY, CDR2 FYNNEI. CDR3 length equals 14 residues. V lost 1 base and J lost 2; bases outside the gene matches: 1. CDR3 amino acids: CASSEDRGAYEQYF. Here the CDR3 DNA reads TGTGCCAGCAGTGAAGACAGGGGGGCCTACGAGCAGTACTTC. The whole variable domain, remainder taken from reference TRBV2 and TRBJ2-7, is EPEVTQTPSHQVTQMGQEVILRCVPISNHLYFYWYRQILGQKVEFLVSFYNNEISEKSEIFDDQFSVERPDGSNFTLKIRSTKLEDSAMYFCASSEDRGAYEQYFGPGTRLTVT.

The chain joins TRBV5-1 to TRBJ2-7; 7 nucleotides line up with TRBD2. The germline V gene has CDR1 SGHRS and CDR2 YFSETQ. The CDR3 consists of 13 residues. J lost 3 bases, V lost 0 bases, and 0 bases had no gene match. The CDR3: CASSLGGGYEQYF. CDR3 DNA sequence: TGCGCCAGCAGCTTGGGGGGGGGCTACGAGCAGTACTTC.

The CDR3 spells CASSLRLVGRFNYGYTF. In nucleotides, the CDR3 is TGTGCCAGCAGCTTAAGGTTGGTGGGGCGATTTAACTATGGCTACACCTTC. This chain links TRBV7-6 with TRBJ1-2, with D possibly being TRBD1 (5 bases). The CDR3 consists of 17 residues. From germline, CDR1 is SGHVS and CDR2 FNYEAQ. Trimming removed 2 bases from V and 1 base from J, with 17 bases in between.

The chain has TRBV18 and TRBJ2-7, with TRBD2 identical over 8 bases. Germline V gives CDR1 KGHSH, CDR2 LQKENI. J was trimmed by 1 base and V by 2 bases; bases with no gene match: 7. There are 16 residues in the CDR3. CDR3 sequence (DNA): TGTGCCAGCTCACCATACGAAGCGGGAGCGTCCTACGAGCAGTACTTC. This codes for CASSPYEAGASYEQYF. Drawing the rest from reference TRBV18 and TRBJ2-7, the complete variable domain is NAGVMQNPRHLVRRRGQEARLRCSPMKGHSHVYWYRQLPEEGLKFMVYLQKENIIDESGMPKERFSAEFPKEGPSILRIQQVVRGDSAAYFCASSPYEAGASYEQYFGPGTRLTVT.

The V call is TRBV5-6, the J call TRBJ1-1; D may be TRBD1 (5 bases). The CDR3 is 14 residues long. CDR1 SGHDT and CDR2 YYEEEE come from the germline V gene. The V end was cut by 4 bases, the J end by 4 bases, with 14 bases between. Here the CDR3 reads CASSPNPGFTEAFF. For the CDR3, the DNA is TGTGCCAGCAGCCCCAATCCAGGGTTCACTGAAGCTTTCTTT.